This T cell receptor beta chain was observed in a study of siplizumab effects on memory and regulatory T cells (dated 2019 in TCRdb). General notes on the study: The study examined how the anti-CD2 antibody siplizumab affects alloreactive T-cell subsets in allogeneic mixed lymphocyte reactions built from human PBMCs. The study at large found these results: Compared with memory T cells, unstimulated naive T cells appeared more diverse, and naive cells seemed to make a substantial contribution to the alloresponse. Among mappable alloreactive CD4+ clones, the Treg-derived fraction averaged 68.8% with siplizumab versus around 29% in control reactions. A naive or memory phenotype could not be assigned to roughly 75-95% of proliferating CD4+ or CD8+ clones. Whether proliferating Tregs from siplizumab cultures were suppressive was not functionally confirmed. Siplizumab significantly lowered the cumulative frequency of alloreactive sequences that could be traced to unstimulated CD4+ memory T cells. Sequences below about 10^-5 frequency were poorly captured, so only a minor fraction of alloreactive clones could be mapped to unstimulated subsets.

To prepare the library, the immunoSEQ multiplex PCR assay was applied. The deep sequencing platform assayed 80,000 to 100,000 TCR templates per sample. Genomic DNA extracted from sorted T cells was used for TCRbeta CDR3 sequencing. As for the original processing: Clonal analysis of TCRbeta CDR3 data was done in the R programming language. Comparing unstimulated samples against CFSE-low samples taken after the reaction was how alloreactive CD4+ and CD8+ clones were defined. Regulatory or non-regulatory origin of alloreactive CD4+ clones was assigned by matching sequences to the sorted unstimulated Treg and non-Treg repertoires. TCRdb provides this immuneACCESS table in a form limited to in-frame rearrangements. Some clones are lacking; in checked studies, under half of them reflect an unresolved V gene, and why the rest are absent is not known. The DNA was the basis for D and trimming; V, J and clone size are from that table. The sample records 90,000 to 120,000 clones, roughly 94% of which are singletons. About 0.6% of the sample lies in the top ten.

TCRbeta CDR3 sequencing was performed on sorted unstimulated T cells and on proliferating T cells recovered from mixed lymphocyte reactions. Fresh whole blood from ten HLA-typed healthy donors was used as the source from which PBMCs were isolated. To map where alloreactive clones came from, CD4+ regulatory T cells in the unstimulated state were FACS-sorted. Sequences WNHNN (CDR1) and SYGVQD (CDR2) are obtained from the germline V gene (reference sequence). From the cysteine up to the phenylalanine, the CDR3 has a length of 14 residues. Only the CDR3 part of the read is kept: 42 bases, read in frame from the first base. V and J are trimmed by 6 bases and 6 bases, and the gene matches miss 7 bases of the junction. Points on this clone: Its antigen is currently not known. No base qualities exist here, and no much larger clone lies one base off it.

The sample taken for sequencing was Tregs sorted from blood. This TCR was recovered from a human donor in good health. The rearrangement joined TRBV10-1 to TRBJ2-1; 8 middle bases align to TRBD2. The encoded CDR3 is CASSAGTRLNEQFF. The nucleotides read TGCGCCAGCAGCGCAGGGACTAGACTCAATGAGCAGTTCTTC.